This T cell receptor beta chain was obtained from a study of blood T cell repertoires in COVID-19. Measured with immunoSEQ multiplex PCR; TCRdb has only the in-frame clones, and not every one. The sample includes a few hundred thousand clones, around 85% of them seen just once. This clone was seen a few times. The sequenced material came from peripheral blood. The TCR sequence derives from a woman between 18 and 29 years old with acute or convalescent COVID-19.

In nucleotides, the CDR3 is TGTGCCATCAGTGAGACTAGCGGGAGCGTGCGAAATGAGCAGTTCTTC. Its translation: CAISETSGSVRNEQFF. The chain has TRBV10-3 and TRBJ2-1; TRBD2 matches at 11 bases. Germline V lookup: CDR1 ENHRY, CDR2 SYGVKD. The CDR3 consists of 16 residues. The junction had 7 bases not matched to a gene; V was cut back by 2 bases and J by 7 bases.